Shown below are 10 T cell receptor beta chains from a single sample sequenced in a study of breast tumors, draining lymph nodes, adjacent tissues. TCRdb re-called the multiplex PCR reads through MiXCR, storing one row per CDR3 protein. The sample carries fewer than 200,000 distinct CDR3 sequences, 30% to 40% recorded once. The lymph nodes were axillary draining lymph nodes from breast cancer patients. Sequencing was carried out using axillary lymph node tissue. The receptors come from a female donor with breast cancer. Some clones in this sample may be carry-over from other donors' samples.

This clonotype was seen more than once but under ten times. This chain connects TRBV24-1 to TRBJ1-6, with D unclear. Deletions cut 2 bases from V and 5 bases from J, with 15 bases between. The CDR3 runs 17 residues. The germline CDR1 and CDR2 sequences are KGHDR and SFDVKD. CDR3 protein: CATSDYMETRNNSPLHF. The DNA of the CDR3 is TGTGCCACCAGTGATTATATGGAAACCCGCAATAATTCACCCCTCCACTTT.

This clonotype was picked up a small number of times. A much larger clonotype is one base distant, so this may be a read error. The CDR3 DNA is TGTGCCTGGGGTAACACCAATCAGCCCCAGCATTTT. Its protein is CAWGNTNQPQHF. The genes are TRBV30 and TRBJ1-5, with no clear D. Between the trimmed V and J ends, which lost 5 bases and 3 bases, there was a span of 8 bases. The V gene's germline CDR1 is GTSNPN and CDR2 SVGIG (reference sequence). CDR3 size: 12 residues. Supplemented by reference TRBV30 and TRBJ1-5, the full variable domain reads SQTIHQWPATLVQPVGSPLSLECTVEGTSNPNLYWYRQAAGRGLQLLFYSVGIGQISSEVPQNLSASRPQDRQFILSSKKLLLSDSGFYLCAWGNTNQPQHFGDGTRLSIL.

This clonotype was recorded many times. The chain joins TRBV30 to TRBJ2-7, with D unclear. With 1 base removed from V and 2 bases from J, the gap between germline ends came to 18 bases. Germline values: CDR1 GTSNPN, CDR2 SVGIG (reference sequence). The CDR3 loop spans 16 amino acids. The CDR3 DNA reads TGTGCCTGGAGTGAGGTGAGGAACAGCAATACCTACGAGCAGTACTTC. Its protein product is CAWSEVRNSNTYEQYF.

This clonotype was detected many times. The V gene is TRBV4-2, the J gene TRBJ1-2; perhaps TRBD1 as D (6 bases). CDR1 LGHNA and CDR2 YNFKEQ come from the germline V gene. The CDR3 has 18 residues. Trimming took 6 bases from V and 0 from J, leaving 23 bases between them. The CDR3 DNA sequence: TGTGCCAGCAGGGGAGGTCTTAACAGGGATCTGACTAACTATGGCTACACCTTC. Amino acid sequence: CASRGGLNRDLTNYGYTF.

V is TRBV24-1 and J is TRBJ1-4; D is perhaps TRBD1 (6 bases). With 4 bases removed from V and 8 bases from J, the gap between germline ends came to 10 bases. Germline lookup yields CDR1 KGHDR and CDR2 SFDVKD. This CDR3 is 13 amino acids long. CDR3 bases: TGTGCCACCAGTGAACACACAGGGGAAAAACTGTTTTTT. This sequence encodes CATSEHTGEKLFF.

This clonotype showed up many times. The J gene is TRBJ1-4, the V gene TRBV5-1; no clear D gene. The CDR3 covers 15 residues. V was trimmed by 1 base and J by 8 bases, leaving 15 bases between them. Germline V CDR1 and CDR2: SGHRS, YFSETQ. The CDR3 here is CASSLTFEGPEKLFF. The CDR3 DNA reads TGCGCCAGCAGCTTGACCTTTGAGGGTCCGGAAAAACTGTTTTTT.

This clonotype was picked up many times. This sequence joins TRBV5-6 and TRBJ2-7; D possibly corresponds to TRBD1 (6 bases). V was shortened by 4 bases and J by 5 bases, with 13 bases between the two germline ends. There are 13 residues in the CDR3. The germline CDR1 and CDR2 sequences are SGHDT and YYEEEE. The CDR3 nucleotides read TGTGCCAGCAGCCCTACAGGGCACGACGAGCAGTACTTC. It translates to CASSPTGHDEQYF. Filled out from reference TRBV5-6 and TRBJ2-7, the complete variable domain reads DAGVTQSPTHLIKTRGQQVTLRCSPKSGHDTVSWYQQALGQGPQFIFQYYEEEERQRGNFPDRFSGHQFPNYSSELNVNALLLGDSALYLCASSPTGHDEQYFGPGTRLTVT.

The J gene is TRBJ2-4, the V gene TRBV20-1; the D gene is possibly TRBD1 (6 bases). The V gene lost 5 bases and the J gene lost 0 bases, with 17 bases spanning the gap. CDR3 length: 16 amino acids. The V gene's germline CDR1 is DFQATT and CDR2 SNEGSKA (reference sequence). Written as DNA, the CDR3 is TGCAGTGCTGCCCTCAGGGGAAATTTAGCCAAAAACATTCAGTACTTC. Translation: CSAALRGNLAKNIQYF.

This clonotype was picked up a small number of times. A clone one base away is much larger, so this may be a read error. This chain links TRBV7-9 with TRBJ1-2, with D possibly TRBD1 on 6 matching bases. CDR1 SEHNR and CDR2 FQNEAQ come from the germline V gene (reference sequence). The CDR3 has 13 amino acids. The V end lost 6 bases, the J end lost 4 bases, and 12 bases lay between the germline ends. CDR3 coding DNA: TGTGCCAGCAGTAACACAGGGAGCTATGGCTACACCTTC. Translation: CASSNTGSYGYTF.

The V and J genes are TRBV6-1 and TRBJ2-5; TRBD1 might be the D (7 bases). The CDR3 loop spans 12 amino acids. Germline CDR1 reads MNHNS; CDR2 reads SASEGT. The CDR3, as DNA: TGTGCGACCACCCAGGGGGGAGAGACCCAGTACTTC. It codes for CATTQGGETQYF.